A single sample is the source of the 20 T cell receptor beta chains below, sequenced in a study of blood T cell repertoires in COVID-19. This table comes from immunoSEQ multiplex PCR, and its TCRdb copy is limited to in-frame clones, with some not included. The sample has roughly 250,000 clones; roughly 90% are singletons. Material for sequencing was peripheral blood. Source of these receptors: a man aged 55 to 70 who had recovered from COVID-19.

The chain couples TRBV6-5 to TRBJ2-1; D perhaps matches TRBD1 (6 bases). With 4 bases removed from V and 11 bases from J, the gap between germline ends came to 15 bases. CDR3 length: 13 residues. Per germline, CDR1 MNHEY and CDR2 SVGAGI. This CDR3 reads CASSSTGQSKQFF. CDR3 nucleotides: TGTGCCAGCAGTTCCACCGGACAGTCGAAGCAGTTCTTC.

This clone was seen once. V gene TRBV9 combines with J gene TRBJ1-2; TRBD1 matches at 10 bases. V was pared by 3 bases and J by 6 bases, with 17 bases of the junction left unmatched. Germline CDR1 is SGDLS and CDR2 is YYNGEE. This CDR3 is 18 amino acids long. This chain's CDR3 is CASSARQVFRDRGHGYTF. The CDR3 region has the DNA TGTGCCAGCAGCGCTAGACAGGTTTTCCGGGACAGGGGTCATGGCTACACCTTC. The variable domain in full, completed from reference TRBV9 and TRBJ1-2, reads DSGVTQTPKHLITATGQRVTLRCSPRSGDLSVYWYQQSLDQGLQFLIQYYNGEERAKGNILERFSAQQFPDLHSELNLSSLELGDSALYFCASSARQVFRDRGHGYTFGSGTRLTVV.

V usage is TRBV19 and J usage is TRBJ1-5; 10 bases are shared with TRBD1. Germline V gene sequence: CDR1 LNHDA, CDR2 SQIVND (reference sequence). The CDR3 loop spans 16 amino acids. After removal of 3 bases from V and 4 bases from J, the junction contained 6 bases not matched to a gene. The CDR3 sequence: CASSIQTGGGNQPQHF. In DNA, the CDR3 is TGTGCCAGTAGTATCCAGACAGGGGGCGGGAATCAGCCCCAGCATTTT.

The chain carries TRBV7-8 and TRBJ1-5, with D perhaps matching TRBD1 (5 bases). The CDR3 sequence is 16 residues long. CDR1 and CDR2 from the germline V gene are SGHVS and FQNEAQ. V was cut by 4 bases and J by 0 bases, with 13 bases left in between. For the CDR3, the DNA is TGTGCCAGCAGCTCCCTGGGGGGTACTAGCAATCAGCCCCAGCATTTT. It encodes CASSSLGGTSNQPQHF.

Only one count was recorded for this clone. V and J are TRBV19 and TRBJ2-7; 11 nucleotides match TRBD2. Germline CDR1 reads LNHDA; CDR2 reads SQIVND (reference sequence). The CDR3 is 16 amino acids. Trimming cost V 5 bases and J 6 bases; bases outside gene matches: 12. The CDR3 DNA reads TGTGCCAGTAGTTCAGATAGCGGGGGGGCCCTCGGCGAGCAGTACGTC. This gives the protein CASSSDSGGALGEQYV.

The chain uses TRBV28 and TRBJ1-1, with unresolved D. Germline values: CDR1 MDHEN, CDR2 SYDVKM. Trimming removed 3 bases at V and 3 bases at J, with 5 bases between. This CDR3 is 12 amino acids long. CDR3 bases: TGTGCCAGCAGTTTTCGGGACACTGAAGCTTTCTTT. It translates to CASSFRDTEAFF.

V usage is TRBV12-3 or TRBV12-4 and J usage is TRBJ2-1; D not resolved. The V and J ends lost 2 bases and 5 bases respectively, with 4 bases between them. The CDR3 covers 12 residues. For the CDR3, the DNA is TGTGCCAGCAGTTTATCTGACAATGAGCAGTTCTTC. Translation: CASSLSDNEQFF.

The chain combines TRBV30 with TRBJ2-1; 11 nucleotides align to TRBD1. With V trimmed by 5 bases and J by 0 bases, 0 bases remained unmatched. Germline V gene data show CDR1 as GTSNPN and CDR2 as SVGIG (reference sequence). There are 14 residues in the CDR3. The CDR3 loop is CAWGTGGSYNEQFF. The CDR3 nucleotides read TGTGCCTGGGGGACAGGGGGCTCCTACAATGAGCAGTTCTTC. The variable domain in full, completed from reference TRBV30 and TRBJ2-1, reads SQTIHQWPATLVQPVGSPLSLECTVEGTSNPNLYWYRQAAGRGLQLLFYSVGIGQISSEVPQNLSASRPQDRQFILSSKKLLLSDSGFYLCAWGTGGSYNEQFFGPGTRLTVL.

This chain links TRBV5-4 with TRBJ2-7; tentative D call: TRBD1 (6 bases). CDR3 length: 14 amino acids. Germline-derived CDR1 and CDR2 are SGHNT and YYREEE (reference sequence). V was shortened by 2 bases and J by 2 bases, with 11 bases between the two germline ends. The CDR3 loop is CASSLQGNTYEQYF. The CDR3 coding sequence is TGTGCCAGCAGCTTACAGGGCAATACCTACGAGCAGTACTTC.

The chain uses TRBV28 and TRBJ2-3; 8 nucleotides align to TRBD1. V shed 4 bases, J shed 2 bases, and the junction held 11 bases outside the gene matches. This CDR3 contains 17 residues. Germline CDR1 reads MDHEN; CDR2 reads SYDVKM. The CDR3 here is CASSSTYGTGHTDTQYF. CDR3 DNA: TGTGCCAGCAGTTCAACATACGGGACAGGCCACACAGATACGCAGTATTTT.

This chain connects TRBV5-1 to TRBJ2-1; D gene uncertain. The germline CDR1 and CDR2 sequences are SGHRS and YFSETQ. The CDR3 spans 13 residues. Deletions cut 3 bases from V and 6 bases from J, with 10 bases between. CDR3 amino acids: CASSSSTGNEQFF. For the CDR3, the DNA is TGCGCCAGCAGCTCTTCGACTGGCAATGAGCAGTTCTTC.

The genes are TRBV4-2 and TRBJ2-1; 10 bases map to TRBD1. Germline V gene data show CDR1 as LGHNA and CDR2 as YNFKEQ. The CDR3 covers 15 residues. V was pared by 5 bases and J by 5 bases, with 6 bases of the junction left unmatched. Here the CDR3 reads CASSSGQGGNNEQFF. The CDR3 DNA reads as TGTGCCAGCAGCTCTGGACAGGGGGGGAACAATGAGCAGTTCTTC.

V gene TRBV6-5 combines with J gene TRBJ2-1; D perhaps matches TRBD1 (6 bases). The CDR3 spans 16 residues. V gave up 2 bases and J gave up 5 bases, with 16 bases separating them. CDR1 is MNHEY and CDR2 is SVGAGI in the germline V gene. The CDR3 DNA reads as TGTGCCAGCAGTTACCTGGGACACCCCCGCGACAATGAGCAGTTCTTC. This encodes CASSYLGHPRDNEQFF.

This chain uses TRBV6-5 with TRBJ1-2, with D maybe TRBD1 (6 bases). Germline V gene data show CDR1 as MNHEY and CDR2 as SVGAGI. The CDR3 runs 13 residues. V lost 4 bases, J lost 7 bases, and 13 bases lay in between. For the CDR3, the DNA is TGTGCCAGCAGTTCGACAGGACTCCGTGGCTACACCTTC. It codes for CASSSTGLRGYTF.

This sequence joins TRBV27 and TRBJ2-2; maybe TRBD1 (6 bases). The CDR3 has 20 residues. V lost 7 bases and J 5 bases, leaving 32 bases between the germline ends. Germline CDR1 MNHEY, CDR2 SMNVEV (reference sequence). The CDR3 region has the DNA TGTGCCAGCATGCTTAGAGCAGGGGTTCCCCCATTTGTGGTAACCGGGGAGCTGTTTTTT. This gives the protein CASMLRAGVPPFVVTGELFF.

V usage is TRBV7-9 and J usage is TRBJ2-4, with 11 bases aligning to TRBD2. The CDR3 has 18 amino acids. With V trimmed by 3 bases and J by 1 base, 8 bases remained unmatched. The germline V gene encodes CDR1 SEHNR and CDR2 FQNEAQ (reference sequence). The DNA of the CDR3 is TGTGCCAGCAGCTTTATAGCGGGGGGGCCGTCCGCCAAAAACATTCAGTACTTC. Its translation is CASSFIAGGPSAKNIQYF.

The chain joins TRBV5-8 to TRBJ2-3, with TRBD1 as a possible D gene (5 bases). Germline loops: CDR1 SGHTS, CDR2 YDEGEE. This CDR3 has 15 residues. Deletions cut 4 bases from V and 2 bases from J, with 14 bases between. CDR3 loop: CASSDQGRNTDTQYF. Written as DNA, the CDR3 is TGTGCCAGCAGCGACCAGGGCAGGAACACAGATACGCAGTATTTT.

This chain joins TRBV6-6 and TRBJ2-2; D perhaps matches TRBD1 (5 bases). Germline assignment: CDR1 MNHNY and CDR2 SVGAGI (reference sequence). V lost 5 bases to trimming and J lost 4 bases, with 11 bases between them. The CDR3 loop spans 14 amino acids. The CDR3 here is CASSPDRLTGELFF. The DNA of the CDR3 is TGTGCCAGCAGTCCAGACAGACTCACCGGGGAGCTGTTTTTT.

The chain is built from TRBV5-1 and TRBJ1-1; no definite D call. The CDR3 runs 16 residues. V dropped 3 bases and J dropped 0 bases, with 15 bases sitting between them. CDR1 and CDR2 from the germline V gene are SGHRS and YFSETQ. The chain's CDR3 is CASSSTPQRVNTEAFF. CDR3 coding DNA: TGCGCCAGCAGCTCTACTCCTCAGAGGGTGAACACTGAAGCTTTCTTT.

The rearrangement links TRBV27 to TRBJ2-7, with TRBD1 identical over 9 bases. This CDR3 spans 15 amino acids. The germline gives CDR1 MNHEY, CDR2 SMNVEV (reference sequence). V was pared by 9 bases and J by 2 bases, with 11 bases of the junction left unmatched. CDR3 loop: CASGHRDRATYEQYF. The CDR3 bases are TGTGCCAGTGGCCACCGGGACAGGGCAACCTACGAGCAGTACTTC.